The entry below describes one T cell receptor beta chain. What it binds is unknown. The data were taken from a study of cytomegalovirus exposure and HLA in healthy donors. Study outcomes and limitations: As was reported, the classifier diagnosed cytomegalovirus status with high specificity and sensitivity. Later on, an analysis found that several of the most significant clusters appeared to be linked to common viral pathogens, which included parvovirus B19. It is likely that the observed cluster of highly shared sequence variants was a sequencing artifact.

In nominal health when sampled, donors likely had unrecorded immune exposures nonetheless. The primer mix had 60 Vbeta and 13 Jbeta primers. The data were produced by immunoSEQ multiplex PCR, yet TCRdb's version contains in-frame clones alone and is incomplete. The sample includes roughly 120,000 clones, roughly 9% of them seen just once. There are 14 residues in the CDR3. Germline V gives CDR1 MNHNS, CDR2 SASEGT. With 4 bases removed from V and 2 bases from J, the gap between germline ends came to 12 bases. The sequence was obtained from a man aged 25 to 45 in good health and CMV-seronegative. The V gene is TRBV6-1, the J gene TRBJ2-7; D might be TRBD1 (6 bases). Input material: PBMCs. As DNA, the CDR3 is TGTGCCAGCAGTGCCATTCCAGGGGCCTACGAGCAGTACTTC. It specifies CASSAIPGAYEQYF.